Listed below are T cell receptor beta chains from one sample, sequenced in a study of Graves' ophthalmopathy and Graves' hyperthyroidism. TCRdb passed the multiplex PCR reads through MiXCR, listing each CDR3 protein once. This table holds fewer than 600,000 distinct CDR3 sequences, around 14% found once. Sequencing was carried out using blood. These receptors were obtained from a woman aged 25 to 39 with Graves' ophthalmopathy. Each CDR3 is given with its conserved first and last residue. Each record gives: V gene, D gene, clone size, J gene, CDR3 protein, CDR3 DNA. The D gene is left open where the match is weak. Clone size is shown for a subset of rows, as once, few, many or a class of expanded clone.

v_call: TRBV29-1
d_call: .
clone_size: many
j_call: TRBJ2-3
cdr3_aa: CSVLPVDTQYF
cdr3_nt: TGCAGCGTTCTCCCGGTGGATACGCAGTATTTT

v_call: TRBV27
d_call: TRBD1
clone_size: many
j_call: TRBJ2-2
cdr3_aa: CASTQGAGELFF
cdr3_nt: TGTGCCAGCACGCAGGGGGCCGGGGAGCTGTTTTTT

v_call: TRBV11-1
d_call: TRBD2
clone_size: many
j_call: TRBJ2-5
cdr3_aa: CASSRTGTSGTQETQYF
cdr3_nt: TGTGCCAGCAGCCGCACCGGGACTAGCGGGACCCAAGAGACCCAGTACTTC

v_call: TRBV5-1
d_call: .
clone_size: few
j_call: TRBJ2-5
cdr3_aa: CASSLSSDRNQETQYF
cdr3_nt: TGCGCCAGCAGCTTGAGCAGCGACAGGAACCAAGAGACCCAGTACTTC

v_call: TRBV11-2
d_call: TRBD1
clone_size: few
j_call: TRBJ1-2
cdr3_aa: CASSNGGTVRGGYTF
cdr3_nt: TGTGCCAGCAGCAATGGGGGGACAGTAAGGGGTGGCTACACCTTC

v_call: TRBV29-1
d_call: .
clone_size: many
j_call: TRBJ1-2
cdr3_aa: CSVEDAGGNYGYTF
cdr3_nt: TGCAGCGTTGAAGATGCGGGTGGTAACTATGGCTACACCTTC

v_call: TRBV2
d_call: TRBD1
clone_size: many
j_call: TRBJ1-2
cdr3_aa: CASSLRGRDYGYTF
cdr3_nt: TGTGCCAGCAGTTTGAGGGGGCGCGACTATGGCTACACCTTC

v_call: TRBV19
d_call: .
clone_size: many
j_call: TRBJ1-5
cdr3_aa: CASSIGPGSGQPQHF
cdr3_nt: TGTGCCAGTAGTATAGGACCGGGATCAGGTCAGCCCCAGCATTTT

v_call: TRBV28
d_call: TRBD1
clone_size: many
j_call: TRBJ1-5
cdr3_aa: CASRSRQGRSNQPQHF
cdr3_nt: TGTGCCAGCAGATCTCGACAGGGTAGAAGCAATCAGCCCCAGCATTTT

v_call: TRBV19
d_call: .
clone_size: many
j_call: TRBJ1-5
cdr3_aa: CASSIESGDTFNQPQHF
cdr3_nt: TGTGCCAGTAGTATAGAGTCGGGGGACACCTTCAATCAGCCCCAGCATTTT

v_call: TRBV6-1
d_call: TRBD2
clone_size: many
j_call: TRBJ2-7
cdr3_aa: CASNVFLGTSGGISEQYF
cdr3_nt: TGTGCCAGCAATGTTTTCTTGGGGACTAGCGGGGGTATCTCCGAGCAGTACTTC

v_call: TRBV18
d_call: .
clone_size: many
j_call: TRBJ2-6
cdr3_aa: CASSPYTGTGANVLTF
cdr3_nt: TGTGCCAGCTCACCCTATACAGGGACTGGGGCCAACGTCCTGACTTTC

v_call: TRBV6-1
d_call: TRBD1
clone_size: .
j_call: TRBJ1-5
cdr3_aa: CASRERGLDVGQPQHF
cdr3_nt: TGTGCCAGCAGGGAAAGGGGGCTGGACGTAGGTCAGCCCCAGCATTTT

v_call: TRBV20-1
d_call: .
clone_size: many
j_call: TRBJ2-2
cdr3_aa: CSARDRRMSTGELFF
cdr3_nt: TGCAGTGCTAGAGATCGGAGGATGAGCACCGGGGAGCTGTTTTTT

v_call: TRBV25-1
d_call: TRBD1
clone_size: many
j_call: TRBJ1-2
cdr3_aa: CASSAPDRGFYGYTF
cdr3_nt: TGTGCCAGCAGTGCTCCGGACAGGGGGTTTTATGGCTACACCTTC

v_call: TRBV3-1
d_call: .
clone_size: .
j_call: TRBJ2-5
cdr3_aa: CASRGIDQYQETQYF
cdr3_nt: TGTGCCAGCAGAGGGATAGACCAGTACCAAGAGACCCAGTACTTC